This T cell receptor (beta chain) is drawn from a study of blood T cell repertoires in COVID-19. Authors' methods: Amplifying reference gene primers gave estimates of nucleated cell counts. The table came from immunoSEQ multiplex PCR; TCRdb's copy has only in-frame clones and leaves some out. D and trimming were read from the DNA, whereas the V and J calls and clone size are those reported in that table. The data hold about 210,000 clones, with 80% observed a single time. The sample was PBMCs or T cells enriched from blood (not recorded which). This TCR was sampled from a man in his thirties or forties with acute COVID-19.

The CDR3 nucleotides are TGTGCCAGCAGTTACACTAGCGGGGGCGCAGATACGCAGTATTTT. Amino acid sequence: CASSYTSGGADTQYF. The J gene is TRBJ2-3, the V gene TRBV6-2 or TRBV6-3; 11 nucleotides line up with TRBD2. This CDR3 comprises 15 residues. CDR1 and CDR2 from the germline V gene are MNHEY and SVGEGT. After removal of 2 bases from V and 4 bases from J, the junction contained 2 bases not matched to a gene.